This T cell receptor beta chain was obtained from a study of PD-L1 blockade in urothelial cancer. Study in general: Male sex and bladder-origin urothelial cancer characterized about 85% of the roughly 30 patients. The researchers analyzed blood 3 weeks (second dose) and 6 weeks after treatment start. Regarding the study as a whole: Durable-benefit patients expanded tumor-associated blood clones more at 3 weeks.

A remark on this clone: Its antigen remains unidentified.

The length of the CDR3 is 13 residues. Germline V CDR1 and CDR2: LNHDA, SQIVND (reference sequence). V lost 5 bases, J lost 6 bases, and 14 bases lay in between. Sequencing was performed with immunoSEQ multiplex PCR; in TCRdb, only in-frame clones are kept and a portion is missing. The sample contains fewer than 25,000 clones, approximately 90% of which appear only once. The receptor was derived from a man aged 50 or older with urothelial cancer. Here the sequenced sample was PBMCs, taken around atezolizumab (anti-PD-L1) treatment. V and J are TRBV19 and TRBJ2-7, with D possibly matching TRBD2 (6 bases). The CDR3 reads CASSVRSGVEQYF. The CDR3 region has the DNA TGTGCCAGTAGTGTCAGGTCGGGGGTCGAGCAGTACTTC.